This T cell receptor (beta chain) derives from a study of response to subunit inactivated influenza vaccine. TCRdb passed the RT-PCR reads through MiXCR, listing each CDR3 protein once. Among hundreds of thousands of distinct CDR3 sequences, about 10% were seen once, and the ten largest hold 8% to 13%. This clonotype turned up a few times. This CDR3 contains 16 residues. Germline V gene data show CDR1 as LGHNA and CDR2 as YSLEER. These data are also associated with another study on T cells expressing NK-cell markers. That publication notes: Researchers built TCR beta cDNA using 5'RACE template switching with UMIs. All TCR beta repertoires analysed originated from sorted CD3+CD56+NKG2C+, CD3+CD56+NKG2C- and CD3+CD56-NKG2C+ T cells. Top CD8+ clonotypes included the dominant CD3+CD56+NKG2C+ clonotypes in six donors. These same clonotypes (in several donors) also led the CD3+CD56-NKG2C+ fraction.

Here the sequenced sample was PBMCs from blood, taken on the day of vaccination. This TCR was recovered from a man aged 45 to 65 who received an inactivated influenza vaccine. The genes are TRBV4-3 and TRBJ2-7; 11 bases line up with TRBD2. The J call may be faulty, since TRBJ2-1 better matches the DNA end. The CDR3 DNA reads as TGCGCCAGCAGCCAAGGTTCGGGACTAGCGGCTTACGAGCAGTTCTTC. This sequence encodes CASSQGSGLAAYEQFF.